This T cell receptor (beta chain) was identified during a study of regulatory T cells in long-lasting Graves disease. This CDR3 comprises 14 residues. The ends were cut back, 4 bases at V and 9 bases at J, with 16 bases in the middle. In this sample, this clonotype turned up many times. Construction of the TCR beta libraries employed iRepertoire HTBI primers in conjunction with Arm-PCR of CDR3 regions. From the multiplex PCR reads, TCRdb called clonotypes with MiXCR, one entry per CDR3 protein. The sample has over 400,000 distinct CDR3 sequences; 13% to 15% are singletons. Sample time point: newly diagnosed GD, antithyroid drugs for less than 3 months. TCR sequences were obtained from RNA taken from PBMCs. Another study also made use of these data, one on T cells in Graves' hyperthyroidism and ophthalmopathy. That investigation notes: The model predicted ophthalmopathy a median approximately 6 months before onset.

The source was peripheral blood mononuclear cells (PBMCs), collected at new diagnosis, from a patient treated with antithyroid drugs. The sequence derives from a woman aged 45-65 years with Graves disease. This sequence joins TRBV12-3 or TRBV12-4 and TRBJ2-1, with D hard to call. CDR3 sequence: CASSSPGPSTEQFF. CDR3 sequence (DNA): TGTGCCAGCAGTTCCCCCGGTCCTAGTACTGAGCAGTTCTTC.